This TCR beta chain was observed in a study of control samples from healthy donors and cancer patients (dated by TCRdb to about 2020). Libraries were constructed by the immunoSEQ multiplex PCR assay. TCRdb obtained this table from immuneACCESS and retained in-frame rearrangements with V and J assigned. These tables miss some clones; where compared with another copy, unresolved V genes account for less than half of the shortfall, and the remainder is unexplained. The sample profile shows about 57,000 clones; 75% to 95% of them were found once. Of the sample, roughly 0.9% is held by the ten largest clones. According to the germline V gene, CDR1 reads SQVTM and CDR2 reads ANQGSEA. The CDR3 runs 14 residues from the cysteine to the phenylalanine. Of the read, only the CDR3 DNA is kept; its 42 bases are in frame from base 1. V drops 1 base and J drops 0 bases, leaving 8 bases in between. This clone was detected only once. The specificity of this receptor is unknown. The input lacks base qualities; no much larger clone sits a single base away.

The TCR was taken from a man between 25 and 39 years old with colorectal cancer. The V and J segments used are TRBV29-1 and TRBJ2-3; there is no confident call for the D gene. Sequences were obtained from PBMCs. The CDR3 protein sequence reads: CSVEVTASTDTQYF. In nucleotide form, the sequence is TGCAGCGTTGAAGTTACAGCTAGCACAGATACGCAGTATTTT.